These T cell receptor beta chains were read from a single sample in a study of CD8 T cells in ankylosing spondylitis. Via MiXCR, TCRdb re-called the 5' RACE reads, giving one row per CDR3 protein. The profile shows just over 350,000 distinct CDR3 sequences, approximately 22% of them singletons. Sequenced input: blood, either unsorted or a sorted T cell fraction (not recorded which). These receptors all come from a male donor with ankylosing spondylitis or in good health (not recorded which). Both conserved end residues are trimmed from each CDR3. A D gene is named only where the DNA matches it firmly.

V,J,D,CDR3
TRBV27,TRBJ2-2,TRBD2,ASSLAGGRNTGELF
TRBV5-4,TRBJ2-5,NA,ASSSRSYQETQY
TRBV9,TRBJ2-2,TRBD1,ASSPRTGGGSNTGELF
TRBV7-8,TRBJ2-7,NA,ASSLEEANTDEQY
TRBV4-2,TRBJ2-1,TRBD2,ASSQPGLAEDNEQF
TRBV5-6,TRBJ2-5,NA,ASSLGLEGRWETQY
TRBV4-1,TRBJ2-1,NA,ASSQVPGIMEQF
TRBV12-3/TRBV12-4,TRBJ1-5,NA,ASSPLGWGQPQH
TRBV2,TRBJ2-7,TRBD2,ASTGGAESTYEQY
TRBV7-6,TRBJ2-5,NA,ASSGGVTSETQY
TRBV25-1,TRBJ2-5,TRBD2,ASSESGLAAAWTQY
TRBV12-3/TRBV12-4,TRBJ1-3,NA,ASSIMGPGNTIY
TRBV12-3/TRBV12-4,TRBJ2-1,NA,ASSPTPRVHEQF
TRBV7-9,TRBJ2-2,TRBD1,AGDSENTGELF
TRBV9,TRBJ2-2,TRBD2,ASSDDPGGSGELF
TRBV4-1,TRBJ2-1,NA,ASSHQTNEQF
TRBV11-2,TRBJ2-3,TRBD1,ASSLDRRGTGLYTQY
TRBV6-1,TRBJ2-1,TRBD1,ASTPGQGWNEQF
TRBV27,TRBJ2-5,TRBD1,ASSLFGQEPQETQY
TRBV12-3/TRBV12-4,TRBJ1-1,TRBD1,ASLGQGLWDTEAF
TRBV11-3,TRBJ2-7,TRBD1,ASRSRDRASYEQY
TRBV6-1,TRBJ2-3,NA,ATSTGGTDTQY
TRBV12-3/TRBV12-4,TRBJ2-3,TRBD2,ASSLAGGETDTQY
TRBV15,TRBJ2-5,TRBD2,ATSRGGLAGEQETQY
TRBV7-9,TRBJ2-3,NA,ASSSGPDRDLDTQY
TRBV19,TRBJ1-1,NA,ASTHTGKESTEAF
TRBV29-1,TRBJ2-1,TRBD2,SVEGTSGGLSYNEQF
TRBV5-8,TRBJ2-7,NA,ASSLMNSEQY
TRBV6-1,TRBJ2-5,NA,ASSGGVQGDWETQY
TRBV7-6,TRBJ2-1,NA,ASSHPYNEQF
TRBV27,TRBJ2-7,NA,ASSNGGSYEQY
TRBV2,TRBJ2-2,NA,ASSGPRGLAPTGELF
TRBV5-4,TRBJ2-7,TRBD2,ASSLAGGDEQY
TRBV2,TRBJ2-5,TRBD2,ASRGSSRGVWETQY
TRBV27,TRBJ2-1,NA,ASSPHPRGFNEQF
TRBV18,TRBJ2-2,NA,ASSPYGANTGELF
TRBV6-1,TRBJ2-2,TRBD1,ASSIRQGVAGELF